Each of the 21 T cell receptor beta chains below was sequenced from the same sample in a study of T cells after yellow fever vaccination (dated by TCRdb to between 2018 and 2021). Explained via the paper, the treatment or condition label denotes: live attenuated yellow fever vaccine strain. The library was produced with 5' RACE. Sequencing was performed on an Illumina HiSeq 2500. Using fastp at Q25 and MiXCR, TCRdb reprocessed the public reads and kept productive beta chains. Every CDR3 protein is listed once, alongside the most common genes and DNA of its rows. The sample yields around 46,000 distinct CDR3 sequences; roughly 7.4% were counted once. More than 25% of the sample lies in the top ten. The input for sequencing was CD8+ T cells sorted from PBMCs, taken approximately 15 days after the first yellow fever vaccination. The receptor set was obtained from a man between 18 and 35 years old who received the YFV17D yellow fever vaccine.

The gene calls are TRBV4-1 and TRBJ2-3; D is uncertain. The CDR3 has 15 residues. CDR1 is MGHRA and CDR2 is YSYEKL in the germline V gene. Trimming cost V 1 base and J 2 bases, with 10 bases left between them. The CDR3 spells CASSQGFTTTDTQYF. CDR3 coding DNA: TGCGCCAGCAGCCAAGGGTTTACGACCACAGATACGCAGTATTTT.

CDR3 nucleotide sequence: TGTGCCAGCAGCCCTAGCGGGGGGAACACCGGGGAGCTGTTTTTT. Protein sequence: CASSPSGGNTGELFF. The V gene is TRBV6-5, the J gene TRBJ2-2, with 10 bases identical to TRBD2. This CDR3 region has 15 residues. Trimming took 6 bases from V and 1 from J; bases not matched to a gene: 2. Germline loops: CDR1 MNHEY, CDR2 SVGAGI.

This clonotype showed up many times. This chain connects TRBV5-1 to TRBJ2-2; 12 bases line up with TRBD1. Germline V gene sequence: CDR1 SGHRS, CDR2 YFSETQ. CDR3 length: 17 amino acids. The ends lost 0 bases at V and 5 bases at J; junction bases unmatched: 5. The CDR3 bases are TGCGCCAGCAGCTTGGCCGGGACAGGGGGCGAAACCGGGGAGCTGTTTTTT. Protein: CASSLAGTGGETGELFF.

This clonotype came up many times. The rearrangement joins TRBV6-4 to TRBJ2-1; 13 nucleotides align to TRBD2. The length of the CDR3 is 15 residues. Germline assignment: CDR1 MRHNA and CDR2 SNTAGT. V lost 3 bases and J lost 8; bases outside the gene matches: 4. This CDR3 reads CASSETSGGAHEQFF. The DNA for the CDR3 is TGTGCCAGCAGTGAAACTAGCGGGGGGGCACATGAGCAGTTCTTC.

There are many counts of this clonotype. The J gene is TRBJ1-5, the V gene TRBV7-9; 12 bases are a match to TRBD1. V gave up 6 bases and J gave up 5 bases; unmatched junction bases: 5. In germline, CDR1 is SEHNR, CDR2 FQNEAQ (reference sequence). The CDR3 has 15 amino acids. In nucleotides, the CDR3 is TGTGCCAGCAGTTCGGGACAGGGGGCGGATCAGCCCCAGCATTTT. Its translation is CASSSGQGADQPQHF.

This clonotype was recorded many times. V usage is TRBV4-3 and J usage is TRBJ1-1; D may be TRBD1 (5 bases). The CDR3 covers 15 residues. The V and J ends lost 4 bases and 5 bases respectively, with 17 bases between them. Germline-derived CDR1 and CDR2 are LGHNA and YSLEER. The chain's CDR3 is CASSLWWQGGTEAFF. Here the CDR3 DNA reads TGCGCCAGCAGCCTTTGGTGGCAGGGAGGTACTGAAGCTTTCTTT.

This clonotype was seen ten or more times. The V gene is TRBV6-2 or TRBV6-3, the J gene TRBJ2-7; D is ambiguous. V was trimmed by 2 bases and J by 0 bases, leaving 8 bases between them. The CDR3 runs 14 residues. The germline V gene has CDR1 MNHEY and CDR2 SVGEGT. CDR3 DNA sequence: TGTGCCAGCAGTTACCCGACGGACTCCTACGAGCAGTACTTC. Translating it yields CASSYPTDSYEQYF.

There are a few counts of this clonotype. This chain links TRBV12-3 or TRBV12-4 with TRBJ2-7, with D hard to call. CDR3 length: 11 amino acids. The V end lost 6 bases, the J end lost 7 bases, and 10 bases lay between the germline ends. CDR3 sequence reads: CASSRAGEQYF. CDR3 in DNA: TGTGCCAGCAGCCGAGCCGGGGAGCAGTACTTC.

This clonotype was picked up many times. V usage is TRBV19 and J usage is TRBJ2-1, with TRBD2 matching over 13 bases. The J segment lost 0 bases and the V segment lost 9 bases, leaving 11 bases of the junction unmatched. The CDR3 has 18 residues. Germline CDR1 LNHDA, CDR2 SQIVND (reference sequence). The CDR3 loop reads CASTEGTSGAISYNEQFF. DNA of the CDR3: TGTGCCAGCACCGAGGGGACTAGCGGGGCCATCTCCTACAATGAGCAGTTCTTC.

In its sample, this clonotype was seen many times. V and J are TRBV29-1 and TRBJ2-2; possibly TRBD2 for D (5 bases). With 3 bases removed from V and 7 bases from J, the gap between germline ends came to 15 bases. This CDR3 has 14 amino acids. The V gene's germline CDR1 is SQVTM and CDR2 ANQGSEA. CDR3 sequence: CSVDGERGNGELFF. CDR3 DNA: TGCAGCGTTGATGGCGAACGGGGTAACGGGGAGCTGTTTTTT.

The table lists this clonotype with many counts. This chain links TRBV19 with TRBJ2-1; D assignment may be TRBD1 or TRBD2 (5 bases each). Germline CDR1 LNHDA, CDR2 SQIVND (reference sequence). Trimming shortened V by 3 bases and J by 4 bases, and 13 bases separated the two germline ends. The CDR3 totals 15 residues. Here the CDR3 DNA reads TGTGCCAGTAGTATTACCGGGACGGATTACAATGAGCAGTTCTTC. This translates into CASSITGTDYNEQFF.

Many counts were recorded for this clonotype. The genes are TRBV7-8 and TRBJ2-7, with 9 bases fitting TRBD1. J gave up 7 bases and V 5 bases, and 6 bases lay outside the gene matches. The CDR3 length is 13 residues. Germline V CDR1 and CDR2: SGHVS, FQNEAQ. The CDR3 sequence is CASSVTGGYEQYF. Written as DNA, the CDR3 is TGTGCCAGCAGCGTAACAGGGGGCTATGAGCAGTACTTC. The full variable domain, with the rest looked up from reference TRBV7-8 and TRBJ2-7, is GAGVSQSPRYKVAKRGQDVALRCDPISGHVSLFWYQQALGQGPEFLTYFQNEAQLDKSGLPSDRFFAERPEGSVSTLKIQRTQQEDSAVYLCASSVTGGYEQYFGPGTRLTVT.

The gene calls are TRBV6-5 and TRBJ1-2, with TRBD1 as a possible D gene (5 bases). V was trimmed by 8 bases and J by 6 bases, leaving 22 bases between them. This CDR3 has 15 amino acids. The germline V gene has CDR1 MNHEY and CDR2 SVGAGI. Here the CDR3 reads CASSRGGTPVHGYTF. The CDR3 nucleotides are TGTGCCAGCTCGCGGGGCGGTACCCCAGTGCATGGCTACACCTTC.

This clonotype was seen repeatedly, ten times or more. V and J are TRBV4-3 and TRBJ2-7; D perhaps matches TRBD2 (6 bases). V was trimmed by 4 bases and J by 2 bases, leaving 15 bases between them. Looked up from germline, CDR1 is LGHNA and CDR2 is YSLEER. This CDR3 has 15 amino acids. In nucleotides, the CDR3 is TGCGCCAGCAGCCCCTCCCGAACGGGGGCCTACGAGCAGTACTTC. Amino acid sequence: CASSPSRTGAYEQYF.

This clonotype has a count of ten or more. The chain's CDR3 is CASSQATLSGGEETQYF. The CDR3 DNA reads TGTGCCAGCAGCCAAGCCACCCTTAGCGGGGGGGAAGAGACCCAGTACTTC. The gene calls are TRBV4-2 and TRBJ2-5, with 11 bases that match TRBD2. Germline CDR1 and CDR2: LGHNA and YNFKEQ. CDR3 length equals 17 residues. V lost 1 base and J lost 3; bases outside the gene matches: 7.

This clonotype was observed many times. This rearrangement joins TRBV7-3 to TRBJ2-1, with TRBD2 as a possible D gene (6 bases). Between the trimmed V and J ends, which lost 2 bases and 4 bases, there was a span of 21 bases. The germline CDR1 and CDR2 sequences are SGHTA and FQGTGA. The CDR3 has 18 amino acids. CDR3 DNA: TGTGCCAGCAGCTTATCCGGGAGCGGGCCCCTAGGATACAATGAGCAGTTCTTC. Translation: CASSLSGSGPLGYNEQFF. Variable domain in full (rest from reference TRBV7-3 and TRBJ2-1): GAGVSQTPSNKVTEKGKYVELRCDPISGHTALYWYRQSLGQGPEFLIYFQGTGAADDSGLPNDRFFAVRPEGSVSTLKIQRTERGDSAVYLCASSLSGSGPLGYNEQFFGPGTRLTVL.

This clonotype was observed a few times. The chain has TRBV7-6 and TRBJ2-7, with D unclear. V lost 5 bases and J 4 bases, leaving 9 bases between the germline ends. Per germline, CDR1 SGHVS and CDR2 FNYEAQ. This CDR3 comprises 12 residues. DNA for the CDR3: TGTGCCAGCAGCACGGACGGGTACGAGCAGTACTTC. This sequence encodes CASSTDGYEQYF.

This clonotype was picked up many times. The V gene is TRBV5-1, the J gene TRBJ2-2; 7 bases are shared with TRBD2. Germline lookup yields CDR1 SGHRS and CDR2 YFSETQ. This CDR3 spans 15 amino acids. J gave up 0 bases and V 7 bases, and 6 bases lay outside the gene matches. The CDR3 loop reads CASYKRGANTGELFF. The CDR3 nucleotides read TGCGCCAGCTATAAGCGGGGAGCGAACACCGGGGAGCTGTTTTTT.

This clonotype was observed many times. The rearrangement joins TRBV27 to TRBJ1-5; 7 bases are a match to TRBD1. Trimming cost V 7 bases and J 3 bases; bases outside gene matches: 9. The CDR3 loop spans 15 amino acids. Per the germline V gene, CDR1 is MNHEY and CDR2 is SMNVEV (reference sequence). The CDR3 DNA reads TGTGCCAGCAAACTCGGACAGGCCCACAATCAGCCCCAGCATTTT. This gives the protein CASKLGQAHNQPQHF.

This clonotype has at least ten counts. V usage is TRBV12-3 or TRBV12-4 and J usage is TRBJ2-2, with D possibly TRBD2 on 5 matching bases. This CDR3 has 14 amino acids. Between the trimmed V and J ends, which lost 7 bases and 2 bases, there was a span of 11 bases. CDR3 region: CASTPGINTGELFF. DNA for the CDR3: TGTGCCAGCACCCCCGGGATTAACACCGGGGAGCTGTTTTTT.

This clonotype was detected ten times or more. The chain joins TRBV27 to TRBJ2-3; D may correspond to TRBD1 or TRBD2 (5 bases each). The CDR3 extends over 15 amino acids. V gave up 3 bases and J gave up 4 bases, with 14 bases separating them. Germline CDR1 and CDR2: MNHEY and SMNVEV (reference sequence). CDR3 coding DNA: TGTGCCAGCAGTTTGTGGGGGACCTTCCCAGATACGCAGTATTTT. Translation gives CASSLWGTFPDTQYF.